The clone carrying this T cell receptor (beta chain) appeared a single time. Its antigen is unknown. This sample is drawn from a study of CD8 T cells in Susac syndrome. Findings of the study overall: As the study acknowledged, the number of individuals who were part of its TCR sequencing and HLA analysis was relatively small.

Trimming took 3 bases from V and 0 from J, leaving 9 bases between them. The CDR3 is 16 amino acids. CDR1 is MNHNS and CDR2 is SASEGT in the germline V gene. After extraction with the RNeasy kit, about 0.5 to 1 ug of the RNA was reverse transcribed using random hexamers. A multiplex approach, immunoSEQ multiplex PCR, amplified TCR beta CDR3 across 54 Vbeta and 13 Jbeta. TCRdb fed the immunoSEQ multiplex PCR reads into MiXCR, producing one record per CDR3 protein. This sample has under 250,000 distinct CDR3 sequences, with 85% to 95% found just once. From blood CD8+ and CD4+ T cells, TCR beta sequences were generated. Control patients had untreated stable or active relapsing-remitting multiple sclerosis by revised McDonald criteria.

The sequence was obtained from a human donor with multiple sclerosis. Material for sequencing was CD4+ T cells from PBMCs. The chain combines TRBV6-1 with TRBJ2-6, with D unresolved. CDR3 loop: CASSESPASGANVLTF. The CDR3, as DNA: TGTGCCAGCAGTGAGAGTCCGGCCTCTGGGGCCAACGTCCTGACTTTC.